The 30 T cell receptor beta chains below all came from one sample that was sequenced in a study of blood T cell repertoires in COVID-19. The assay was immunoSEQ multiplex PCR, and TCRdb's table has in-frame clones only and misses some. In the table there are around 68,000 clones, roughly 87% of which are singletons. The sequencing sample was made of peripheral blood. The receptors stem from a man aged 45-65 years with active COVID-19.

The CDR3 region is CASSRSGTGAGEQFF. CDR3 nucleotide sequence: TGTGCCAGCAGCCGCTCCGGGACAGGGGCTGGTGAGCAGTTCTTC. The V gene is TRBV7-3, the J gene TRBJ2-1; TRBD1 agrees at 10 bases. The CDR3 is made up of 15 amino acids. V shed 5 bases and J 9 bases; nucleotides not matched to a gene: 10. The V gene's germline CDR1 is SGHTA and CDR2 FQGTGA.

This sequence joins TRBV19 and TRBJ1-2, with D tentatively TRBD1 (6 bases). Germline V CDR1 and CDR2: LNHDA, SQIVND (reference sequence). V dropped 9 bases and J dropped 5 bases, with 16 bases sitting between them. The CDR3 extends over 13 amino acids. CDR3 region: CASRPGTSYGYTF. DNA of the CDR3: TGTGCCAGCCGTCCCGGGACAAGTTATGGCTACACCTTC. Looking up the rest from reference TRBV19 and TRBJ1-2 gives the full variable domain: DGGITQSPKYLFRKEGQNVTLSCEQNLNHDAMYWYRQDPGQGLRLIYYSQIVNDFQKGDIAEGYSVSREKKESFPLTVTSAQKNPTAFYLCASRPGTSYGYTFGSGTRLTVV.

The chain's CDR3 is CASSLTVYNEQFF. The CDR3 DNA sequence: TGTGCCAGCAGCTTGACAGTATACAATGAGCAGTTCTTC. The gene calls are TRBV7-9 and TRBJ2-1; weak D call: TRBD1 (5 bases). Germline CDR1 reads SEHNR; CDR2 reads FQNEAQ (reference sequence). The CDR3 sequence is 13 residues long. Trimming removed 3 bases from V and 4 bases from J, with 7 bases in between. Filled out from reference TRBV7-9 and TRBJ2-1, the complete variable domain reads DTGVSQNPRHKITKRGQNVTFRCDPISEHNRLYWYRQTLGQGPEFLTYFQNEAQLEKSRLLSDRFSAERPKGSFSTLEIQRTEQGDSAMYLCASSLTVYNEQFFGPGTRLTVL.

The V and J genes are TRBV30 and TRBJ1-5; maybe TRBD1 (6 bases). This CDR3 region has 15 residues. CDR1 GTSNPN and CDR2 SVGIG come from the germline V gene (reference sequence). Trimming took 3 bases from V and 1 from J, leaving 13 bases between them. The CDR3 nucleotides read TGTGCCTGGAGCGGTACAGGGAGCAGCAATCAGCCCCAGCATTTT. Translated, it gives CAWSGTGSSNQPQHF.

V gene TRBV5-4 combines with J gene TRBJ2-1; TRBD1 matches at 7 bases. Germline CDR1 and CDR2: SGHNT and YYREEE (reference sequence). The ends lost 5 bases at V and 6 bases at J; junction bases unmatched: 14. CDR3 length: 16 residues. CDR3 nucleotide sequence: TGTGCCAGCAGTCTTAAGACAGGGTTTATGGGCAATGAGCAGTTCTTC. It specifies CASSLKTGFMGNEQFF.

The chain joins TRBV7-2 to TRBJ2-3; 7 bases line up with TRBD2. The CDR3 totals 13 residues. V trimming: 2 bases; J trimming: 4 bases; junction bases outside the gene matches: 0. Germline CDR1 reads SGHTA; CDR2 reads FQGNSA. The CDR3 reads CASSLSGADTQYF. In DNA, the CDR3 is TGTGCCAGCAGCTTAAGCGGGGCAGATACGCAGTATTTT.

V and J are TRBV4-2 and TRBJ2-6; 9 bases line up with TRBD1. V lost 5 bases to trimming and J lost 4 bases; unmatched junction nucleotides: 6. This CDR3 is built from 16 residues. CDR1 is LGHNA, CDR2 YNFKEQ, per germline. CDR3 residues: CASSKRTGAGANVLTF. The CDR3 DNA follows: TGTGCCAGCAGCAAAAGGACAGGGGCAGGGGCCAACGTCCTGACTTTC.

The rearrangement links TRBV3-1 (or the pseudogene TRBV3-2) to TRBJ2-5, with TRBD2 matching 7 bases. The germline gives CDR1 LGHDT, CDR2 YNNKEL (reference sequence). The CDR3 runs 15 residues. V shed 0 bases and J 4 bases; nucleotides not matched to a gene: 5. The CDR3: CASSQERGLAETQYF. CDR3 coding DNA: TGTGCCAGCAGCCAAGAGCGGGGGTTGGCAGAGACCCAGTACTTC.

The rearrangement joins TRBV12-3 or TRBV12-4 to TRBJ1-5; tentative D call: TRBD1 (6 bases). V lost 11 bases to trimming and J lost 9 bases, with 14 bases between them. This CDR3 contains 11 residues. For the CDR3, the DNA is TGTGCCTATACAACAGGGCGGCCCCAGCATTTT. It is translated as CAYTTGRPQHF.

CDR3 in amino acids: CGTGGAYNEQFF. In DNA form, the CDR3 reads TGTGGGACAGGGGGCGCGTACAATGAGCAGTTCTTC. The chain couples TRBV28 to TRBJ2-1, with 11 bases identical to TRBD1. CDR1 is MDHEN and CDR2 is SYDVKM in the germline V gene. This CDR3 has 12 residues.

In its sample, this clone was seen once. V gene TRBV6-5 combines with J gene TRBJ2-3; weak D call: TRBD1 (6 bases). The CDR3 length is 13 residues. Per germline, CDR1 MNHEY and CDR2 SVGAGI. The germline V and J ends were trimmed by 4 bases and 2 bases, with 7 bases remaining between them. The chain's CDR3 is CASSSGATDTQYF. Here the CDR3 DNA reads TGTGCCAGCAGTTCAGGGGCCACAGATACGCAGTATTTT.

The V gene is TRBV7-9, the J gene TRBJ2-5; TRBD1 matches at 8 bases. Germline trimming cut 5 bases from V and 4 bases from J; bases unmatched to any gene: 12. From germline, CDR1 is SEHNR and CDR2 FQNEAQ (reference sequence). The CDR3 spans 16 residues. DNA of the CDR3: TGTGCCAGCAGCCCCCCGGACAGGGCCTTTGGAGAGACCCAGTACTTC. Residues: CASSPPDRAFGETQYF.

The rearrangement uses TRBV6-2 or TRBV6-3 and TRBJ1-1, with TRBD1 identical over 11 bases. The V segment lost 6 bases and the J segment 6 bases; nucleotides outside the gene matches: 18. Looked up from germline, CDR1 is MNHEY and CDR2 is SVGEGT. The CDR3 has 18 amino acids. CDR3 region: CASSPAGTGGKVKSEAFF. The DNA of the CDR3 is TGTGCCAGCAGCCCCGCCGGGACAGGGGGAAAGGTAAAATCTGAAGCTTTCTTT.

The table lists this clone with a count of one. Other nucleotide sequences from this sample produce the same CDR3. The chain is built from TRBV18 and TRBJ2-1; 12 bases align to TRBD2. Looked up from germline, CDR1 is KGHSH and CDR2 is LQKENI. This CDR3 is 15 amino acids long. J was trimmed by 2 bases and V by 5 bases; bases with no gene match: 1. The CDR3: CASSGLAGTYNEQFF. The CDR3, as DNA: TGTGCCAGCTCAGGACTAGCGGGGACCTACAATGAGCAGTTCTTC.

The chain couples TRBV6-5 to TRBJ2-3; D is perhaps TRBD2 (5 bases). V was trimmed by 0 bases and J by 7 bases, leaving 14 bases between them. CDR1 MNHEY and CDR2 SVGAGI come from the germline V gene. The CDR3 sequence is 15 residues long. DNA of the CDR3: TGTGCCAGCAGTTACTCGAGGGTGACACAGCATACGCAGTATTTT. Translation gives CASSYSRVTQHTQYF.

CDR3 loop: CASSRGQLNTGELFF. CDR3 nucleotides: TGTGCCAGCAGCCGAGGGCAGCTTAACACCGGGGAGCTGTTTTTT. V and J are TRBV27 and TRBJ2-2; D is possibly TRBD2 (5 bases). There are 15 residues in the CDR3. Trimming stripped 6 bases from V and 2 bases from J, with 13 bases between. Germline V CDR1 and CDR2: MNHEY, SMNVEV (reference sequence).

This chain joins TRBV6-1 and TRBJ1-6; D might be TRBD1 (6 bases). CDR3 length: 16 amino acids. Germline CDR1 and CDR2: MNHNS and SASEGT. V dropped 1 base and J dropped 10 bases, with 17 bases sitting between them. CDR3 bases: TGTGCCAGCAGTGAAGGGGGGGGCCGGGGATGGTCACCCCTCCACTTT. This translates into CASSEGGGRGWSPLHF.

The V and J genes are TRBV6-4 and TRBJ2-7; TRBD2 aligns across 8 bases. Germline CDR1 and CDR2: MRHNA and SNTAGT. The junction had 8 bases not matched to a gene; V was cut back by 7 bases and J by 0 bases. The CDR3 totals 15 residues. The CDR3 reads CASTQLAAISYEQYF. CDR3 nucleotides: TGTGCCAGCACCCAACTAGCGGCAATCTCCTACGAGCAGTACTTC.

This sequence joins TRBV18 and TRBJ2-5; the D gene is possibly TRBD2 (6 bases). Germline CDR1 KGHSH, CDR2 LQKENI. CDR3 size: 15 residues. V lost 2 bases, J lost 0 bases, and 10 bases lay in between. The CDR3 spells CASSPLRDNQETQYF. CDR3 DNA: TGTGCCAGCTCACCATTGCGGGATAACCAAGAGACCCAGTACTTC. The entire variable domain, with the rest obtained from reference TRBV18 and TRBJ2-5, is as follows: NAGVMQNPRHLVRRRGQEARLRCSPMKGHSHVYWYRQLPEEGLKFMVYLQKENIIDESGMPKERFSAEFPKEGPSILRIQQVVRGDSAAYFCASSPLRDNQETQYFGPGTRLLVL.

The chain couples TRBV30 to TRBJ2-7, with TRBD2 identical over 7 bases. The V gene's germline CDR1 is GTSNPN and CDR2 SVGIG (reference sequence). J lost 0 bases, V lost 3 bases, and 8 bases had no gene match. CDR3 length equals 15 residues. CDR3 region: CAWRASGHNSYEQYF. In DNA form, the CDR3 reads TGTGCCTGGAGAGCTAGCGGACACAACTCCTACGAGCAGTACTTC.

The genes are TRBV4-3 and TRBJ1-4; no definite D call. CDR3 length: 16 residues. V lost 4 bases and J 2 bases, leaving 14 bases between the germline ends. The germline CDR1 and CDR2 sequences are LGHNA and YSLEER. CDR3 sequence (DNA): TGCGCCAGCAGCCTCACCACAACGGGGACTAATGAAAAACTGTTTTTT. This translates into CASSLTTTGTNEKLFF.

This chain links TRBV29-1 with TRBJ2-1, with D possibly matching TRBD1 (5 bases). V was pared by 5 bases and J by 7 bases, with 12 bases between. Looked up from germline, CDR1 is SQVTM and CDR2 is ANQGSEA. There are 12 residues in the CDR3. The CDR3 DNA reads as TGCAGCGTTCTCTTCCAGGGAAATGAGCAGTTCTTC. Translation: CSVLFQGNEQFF.

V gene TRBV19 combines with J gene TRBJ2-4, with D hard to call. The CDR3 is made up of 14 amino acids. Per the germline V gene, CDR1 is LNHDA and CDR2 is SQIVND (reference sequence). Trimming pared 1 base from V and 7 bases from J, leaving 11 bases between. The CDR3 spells CASSIGQFGNIQYF. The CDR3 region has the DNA TGTGCCAGTAGTATAGGGCAGTTTGGTAACATTCAGTACTTC.

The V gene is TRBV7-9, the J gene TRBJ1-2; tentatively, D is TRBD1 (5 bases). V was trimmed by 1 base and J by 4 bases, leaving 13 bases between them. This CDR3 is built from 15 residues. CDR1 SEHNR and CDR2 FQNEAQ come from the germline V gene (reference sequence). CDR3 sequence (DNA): TGTGCCAGCAGCTTAGACCTAACAGGCTCCTATGGCTACACCTTC. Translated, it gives CASSLDLTGSYGYTF.

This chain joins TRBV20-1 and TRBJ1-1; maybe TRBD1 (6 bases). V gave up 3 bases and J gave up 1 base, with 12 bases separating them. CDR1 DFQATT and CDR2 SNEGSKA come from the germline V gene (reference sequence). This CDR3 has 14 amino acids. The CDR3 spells CSASRQGPNTEAFF. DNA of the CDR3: TGCAGTGCTAGTAGGCAGGGGCCGAACACTGAAGCTTTCTTT.

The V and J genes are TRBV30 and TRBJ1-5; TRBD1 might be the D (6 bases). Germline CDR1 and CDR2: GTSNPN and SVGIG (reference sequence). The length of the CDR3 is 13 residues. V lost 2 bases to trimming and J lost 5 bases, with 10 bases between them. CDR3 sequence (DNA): TGTGCCTGGAGTCGGACAGCCGATCAGCCCCAGCATTTT. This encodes CAWSRTADQPQHF.

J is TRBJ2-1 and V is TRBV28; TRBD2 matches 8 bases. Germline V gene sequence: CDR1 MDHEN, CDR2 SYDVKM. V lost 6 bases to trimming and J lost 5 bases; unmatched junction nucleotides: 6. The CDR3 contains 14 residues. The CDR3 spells CASRTSTSDNEQFF. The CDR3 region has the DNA TGTGCCAGCAGGACGTCGACTAGCGACAATGAGCAGTTCTTC.

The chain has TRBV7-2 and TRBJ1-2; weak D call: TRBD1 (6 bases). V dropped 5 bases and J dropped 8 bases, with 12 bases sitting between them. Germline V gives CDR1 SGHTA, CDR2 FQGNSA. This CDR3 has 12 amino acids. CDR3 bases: TGTGCCAGCAGCGGGAACAGGGCCGGCTACACCTTC. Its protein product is CASSGNRAGYTF.

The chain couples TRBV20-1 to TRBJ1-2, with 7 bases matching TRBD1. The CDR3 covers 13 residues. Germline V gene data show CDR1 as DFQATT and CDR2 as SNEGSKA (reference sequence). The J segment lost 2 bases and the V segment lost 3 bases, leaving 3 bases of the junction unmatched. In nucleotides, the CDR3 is TGCAGTGCTAGTGTCAGGGGGAACTATGGCTACACCTTC. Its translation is CSASVRGNYGYTF.

Here the CDR3 DNA reads TGTGCCAGCAAGCCAACAGGGAGCTCCTACGAGCAGTACTTC. It translates to CASKPTGSSYEQYF. This chain links TRBV6-6 with TRBJ2-7; a possible D gene is TRBD1 (6 bases). V gave up 7 bases and J gave up 0 bases, with 13 bases separating them. The germline gives CDR1 MNHNY, CDR2 SVGAGI (reference sequence). The CDR3 loop spans 14 amino acids.